This passage covers 19 T cell receptor beta chains from one sample sequenced in a study of long-term antiretroviral therapy in people with HIV. Investigators performed immunoSEQ version v3.0 at survey level. The method was immunoSEQ multiplex PCR; TCRdb's version includes in-frame clones alone and lacks a portion of them. The sample has some 28,000 clones; around nine tenths are singletons. The input for sequencing was unsorted PBMCs, taken 0.5 years after starting antiretroviral therapy. The receptor source for this set is a woman aged 18-29 years with HIV.

The chain recombines TRBV19 with TRBJ1-1, with 7 positions matching TRBD1. The CDR3 runs to 13 residues. J was trimmed by 3 bases and V by 6 bases; bases with no gene match: 4. Germline assignment: CDR1 LNHDA and CDR2 SQIVND (reference sequence). This chain's CDR3 is CASRDTGDTEAFF. CDR3 DNA: TGTGCCAGTAGGGATACAGGGGACACTGAAGCTTTCTTT.

Written as DNA, the CDR3 is TGTGCCAGCAGCGCCGGGACCTTGGGGCACAATGAGCAGTTCTTC. As protein: CASSAGTLGHNEQFF. The V gene is TRBV9, the J gene TRBJ2-1, with D perhaps assigned TRBD1 or TRBD2 (5 bases each). This CDR3 contains 15 residues. Germline V gives CDR1 SGDLS, CDR2 YYNGEE. Trimming cost V 3 bases and J 5 bases, with 15 bases left between them.

This rearrangement joins TRBV7-3 to TRBJ2-7; D is unclear. CDR1 is SGHTA, CDR2 FQGTGA, per germline. This CDR3 is 15 amino acids long. The ends were cut back, 3 bases at V and 3 bases at J, with 15 bases in the middle. The CDR3 nucleotides read TGTGCCAGCAGCTTTGGGCCCGACGGAGTCTACGAGCAGTACTTC. This translates into CASSFGPDGVYEQYF.

V is TRBV27 and J is TRBJ2-7, with 7 bases identical to TRBD2. CDR1 is MNHEY, CDR2 SMNVEV, per germline (reference sequence). V gave up 5 bases and J gave up 3 bases; unmatched junction bases: 7. The CDR3 consists of 14 residues. The CDR3 nucleotides read TGTGCCAGCAGTCCTAGCGGAGCCCTCTACGAGCAGTACTTC. Amino acid sequence: CASSPSGALYEQYF.

The chain combines TRBV10-3 with TRBJ1-1, with D unresolved. Germline V CDR1 and CDR2: ENHRY, SYGVKD. Trimming took 2 bases from V and 0 from J, leaving 4 bases between them. This CDR3 spans 13 amino acids. CDR3 sequence (DNA): TGTGCCATCAGTGAGACAATGAACACTGAAGCTTTCTTT. Translated: CAISETMNTEAFF.

This chain connects TRBV25-1 to TRBJ2-7, with D unresolved. V was pared by 8 bases and J by 5 bases, with 10 bases between. This CDR3 is 11 amino acids long. CDR1 is MGHDK, CDR2 SYGVNS, per germline. The CDR3 region has the DNA TGTGCCAGCCAAGTCGGTAACGAGCAGTACTTC. It specifies CASQVGNEQYF.

This chain connects TRBV6-5 to TRBJ2-7; the D gene is possibly TRBD2 (7 bases). Trimming removed 4 bases from V and 5 bases from J, with 18 bases in between. CDR1 and CDR2 from the germline V gene are MNHEY and SVGAGI. This CDR3 has 15 residues. DNA for the CDR3: TGTGCCAGCAGTTCAGTAGGGAGGGGGGGGAACGAGCAGTACTTC. The encoded protein is CASSSVGRGGNEQYF.

The chain is built from TRBV5-1 and TRBJ1-2, with D unclear. Germline V gives CDR1 SGHRS, CDR2 YFSETQ. The CDR3 extends over 13 amino acids. V was pared by 4 bases and J by 2 bases, with 9 bases between. Here the CDR3 DNA reads TGCGCCAGCAGCCAAGACGGAAACTATGGCTACACCTTC. Protein sequence: CASSQDGNYGYTF.

The CDR3 DNA follows: TGTGCCATCAGTGAGCACGGACAGGGGGCTATTGCGTTCAATGAGCAGTTCTTC. Protein: CAISEHGQGAIAFNEQFF. This sequence joins TRBV10-3 and TRBJ2-1, with 11 nucleotides matching TRBD1. CDR1 and CDR2 (germline): ENHRY, SYGVKD. There are 18 residues in the CDR3. V lost 2 bases, J lost 6 bases, and 12 bases stayed unmatched.

V usage is TRBV4-1 and J usage is TRBJ2-5, with D possibly TRBD2 on 5 matching bases. Germline values: CDR1 MGHRA, CDR2 YSYEKL. Trimming shortened V by 0 bases and J by 2 bases, and 10 bases separated the two germline ends. CDR3 length: 15 amino acids. CDR3 DNA sequence: TGCGCCAGCAGCCAAGATCGTGGACTGCAAGAGACCCAGTACTTC. This gives the protein CASSQDRGLQETQYF.

The V gene is TRBV6-6, the J gene TRBJ2-7; D remains unclear. Germline lookup yields CDR1 MNHNY and CDR2 SVGAGI (reference sequence). V dropped 0 bases and J dropped 3 bases, with 9 bases sitting between them. The CDR3 runs 14 residues. The DNA for the CDR3 is TGTGCCAGCAGTTACTCCTCCGCGGTCTACGAGCAGTACTTC. Translation: CASSYSSAVYEQYF.

The J gene is TRBJ2-3, the V gene TRBV7-3; the match to TRBD1 covers 8 bases. The germline gives CDR1 SGHTA, CDR2 FQGTGA. The CDR3 totals 15 residues. V lost 3 bases and J lost 2; bases outside the gene matches: 4. CDR3 region: CASSFRTGITDTQYF. The CDR3 DNA follows: TGTGCCAGCAGCTTCCGGACAGGGATCACAGATACGCAGTATTTT. Using reference TRBV7-3 and TRBJ2-3 for the parts outside the CDR3, the full variable domain is GAGVSQTPSNKVTEKGKYVELRCDPISGHTALYWYRQSLGQGPEFLIYFQGTGAADDSGLPNDRFFAVRPEGSVSTLKIQRTERGDSAVYLCASSFRTGITDTQYFGPGTRLTVL.

The V gene is TRBV5-4, the J gene TRBJ2-3, with 9 bases aligning to TRBD2. Germline V gene lookup returns CDR1 SGHNT and CDR2 YYREEE (reference sequence). CDR3 length: 17 residues. Trimming took 6 bases from V and 0 from J; bases not matched to a gene: 11. The CDR3 DNA sequence: TGTGCCAGCAACAGAGCCGGGACTAGCTCTAGCACAGATACGCAGTATTTT. The encoded protein is CASNRAGTSSSTDTQYF.

The rearrangement uses TRBV5-1 and TRBJ1-3; maybe TRBD1 (5 bases). In germline, CDR1 is SGHRS, CDR2 YFSETQ. V was clipped by 8 bases and J by 2 bases, with 14 bases between them. This CDR3 has 14 residues. CDR3 residues: CASKTAPTGNTIYF. CDR3 sequence (DNA): TGCGCCAGTAAGACAGCCCCTACTGGAAACACCATATATTTT.

The chain uses TRBV20-1 and TRBJ2-7; D is undetermined. Trimming took off 1 base at V and 3 bases at J, with 4 bases between the two ends. The CDR3 covers 11 residues. The germline V gene encodes CDR1 DFQATT and CDR2 SNEGSKA (reference sequence). CDR3: CSARVVYEQYF. The CDR3, as DNA: TGCAGTGCTAGAGTCGTCTACGAGCAGTACTTC.

The CDR3 region is CSVEGTGPEAFF. In DNA, the CDR3 is TGCAGCGTTGAGGGGACAGGACCTGAAGCTTTCTTT. This rearrangement joins TRBV29-1 to TRBJ1-1; TRBD1 matches at 8 bases. V shed 3 bases, J shed 6 bases, and the junction held 3 bases outside the gene matches. The germline V gene has CDR1 SQVTM and CDR2 ANQGSEA. The CDR3 covers 12 residues.

The gene calls are TRBV4-3 and TRBJ1-2; D unresolved. CDR1 and CDR2 from the germline V gene are LGHNA and YSLEER. V was cut by 4 bases and J by 0 bases, with 12 bases left in between. The CDR3 loop spans 15 amino acids. The CDR3 DNA is TGCGCCAGCAGCCGCGACGCAGAGACTAACTATGGCTACACCTTC. Residues: CASSRDAETNYGYTF.

This clone was observed once. V gene TRBV7-9 combines with J gene TRBJ1-4; D call uncertain. The CDR3 length is 15 residues. V was shortened by 2 bases and J by 8 bases, with 15 bases between the two germline ends. Germline V gene lookup returns CDR1 SEHNR and CDR2 FQNEAQ (reference sequence). The CDR3: CASSLSPILEEKLFF. CDR3 sequence (DNA): TGTGCCAGCAGCTTAAGCCCGATACTAGAGGAAAAACTGTTTTTT.

V and J are TRBV15 and TRBJ1-3; D might be TRBD1 (5 bases). V dropped 3 bases and J dropped 11 bases, with 11 bases sitting between them. The CDR3 has 12 residues. Germline V gene sequence: CDR1 LNHNV, CDR2 YYDKDF (reference sequence). CDR3 nucleotides: TGTGCCACCAGCAGCTCAGGGTCCGCCATATATTTT. Translation: CATSSSGSAIYF.